The rows below give T cell receptor beta chains drawn from one sample of a study of T cells in pancreatic ductal adenocarcinoma. This table comes from immunoSEQ multiplex PCR, and its TCRdb copy is limited to in-frame clones, with some not included. The sample consists of about 30,000 clones, roughly nine tenths of them appearing once. Sequenced: PBMCs. These receptors came from a human donor with pancreatic ductal adenocarcinoma. CDR3s include the opening cysteine and the closing phenylalanine or tryptophan. The D gene is left open where the match is weak. Where a row states a size, it is once, few, many or the class of an expanded clone; other rows omit it.

>-|-|TRBV4-3|TRBJ1-6
TGCGCCAGCAGCCTACAACCGACCAATTCACCCCTCCACTTT
CASSLQPTNSPLHF
>-|-|TRBV28|TRBJ1-5
TGTGCCAGCAGGACGCCTGATTTTTTGACAGCCTTCAATCAGCCCCAGCATTTT
CASRTPDFLTAFNQPQHF
>-|-|TRBV27|TRBJ1-2
TGTGCCAGCAGTCCTCGCGGAAGATATGGCTACACCTTC
CASSPRGRYGYTF
>-|-|TRBV6-6|TRBJ2-2
TGTGCCAGCATTCTTACCGGGACCCAAACCGGGGAGCTGTTTTTT
CASILTGTQTGELFF
>once|TRBD1|TRBV19|TRBJ1-2
TGTGCCAGTAGTCCCCAAGGGGCAGGGGGAGACTATGGCTACACCTTC
CASSPQGAGGDYGYTF
>-|TRBD1|TRBV4-1|TRBJ1-5
TGCGCCAGCAGCCAAGATTCCCAGACAGGGGTTAATCAGCCCCAGCATTTT
CASSQDSQTGVNQPQHF
>medium-sized|TRBD1|TRBV15|TRBJ1-5
TGTGCCACCAGGGCGGGGACAGCCTCGCCCCAGCATTTT
CATRAGTASPQHF
>-|TRBD1|TRBV5-4|TRBJ2-1
TGTGCCAGCAGCCTGACAGGGAGTACCTACAATGAGCAGTTCTTC
CASSLTGSTYNEQFF
>-|TRBD2|TRBV5-4|TRBJ2-1
TGTGCCAGCAGCTTCCCCGAGCGGGACCATTACAATGAGCAGTTCTTC
CASSFPERDHYNEQFF
>-|-|TRBV18|TRBJ2-2
TGTGCCAGCTCACCAAGAACTTTCAACACCGGGGAGCTGTTTTTT
CASSPRTFNTGELFF
>few|-|TRBV28|TRBJ1-4
TGTGCCAGTCGGGGTCCAACTAATGAAAAACTGTTTTTT
CASRGPTNEKLFF
>-|TRBD1|TRBV5-8|TRBJ1-4
TGTGCCAGCAGCTTAGGACAGGTCGTGGGGGAAAAACTGTTTTTT
CASSLGQVVGEKLFF
>-|-|TRBV10-3|TRBJ2-5
TGTGCCATCAAGGGGAACCAAGAGACCCAGTACTTC
CAIKGNQETQYF
>-|-|TRBV9|TRBJ2-2
TGTGCCAGCAGCGTAGAACTAGCCGGGGAGCTGTTTTTT
CASSVELAGELFF
>once|-|TRBV5-4|TRBJ2-1
TGTGCCAGCAGCTTGTTATCCGAGGATGAGCAGTTCTTC
CASSLLSEDEQFF
>-|-|TRBV6-5|TRBJ2-5
TGTGCCAGCAGCCGCACACGGGGGGAGACCCAGTACTTC
CASSRTRGETQYF
>-|-|TRBV28|TRBJ2-2
TGTGCCAGCAGAACGGGCGCCACCGGGGAGCTGTTTTTT
CASRTGATGELFF
>-|-|TRBV30|TRBJ2-3
TGTGCCTGGAACCCATTTAAGCACACAGATACGCAGTATTTT
CAWNPFKHTDTQYF
>-|TRBD2|TRBV7-8|TRBJ2-5
TGTGCCAGCAGCTTCGCGGCGCTAGCGGGACCGGGAGAGACCCAGTACTTC
CASSFAALAGPGETQYF
>-|-|TRBV7-7|TRBJ2-6
TGTGCTAGCAAAGAGACAGTCTCCCGCCCTGGGGCCAACGTCCTGACTTTC
CASKETVSRPGANVLTF
>-|-|TRBV9|TRBJ2-1
TGTGCCAGCAGCCCCGATGTTGGGGGCTCTTCTTACAATGAGCAGTTCTTC
CASSPDVGGSSYNEQFF
>-|-|TRBV18|TRBJ1-1
TGTGCCAGCTCACCATTGGCTTCGAAGGACACTGAAGCTTTCTTT
CASSPLASKDTEAFF
>-|TRBD2|TRBV4-1|TRBJ2-1
TGCGCCAGCAGCCAAATCGGGAGTGGGAGGGTCTCCCATGAGCAGTTCTTC
CASSQIGSGRVSHEQFF
>-|-|TRBV4-3|TRBJ1-1
TGCGCCAGCAGCCAAGATACCAGGTTGAACACTGAAGCTTTCTTT
CASSQDTRLNTEAFF
>-|-|TRBV5-5|TRBJ1-1
TGTGCCAGCAGTTCTCCGGGAGGGACTGAAGCTTTCTTT
CASSSPGGTEAFF
>-|-|TRBV5-5|TRBJ2-7
TGTGCCAGCAGCTTAGACTACGAGCAGTACTTC
CASSLDYEQYF
>-|TRBD1|TRBV7-2|TRBJ2-2
TGTGCCAGCAGCTTCAGGGGGACCGGGGAGCTGTTTTTT
CASSFRGTGELFF
>-|-|TRBV19|TRBJ2-3
TGTGCCAGTAGACGAACCGGGACTGAGGGGGGTACGCAGTATTTT
CASRRTGTEGGTQYF
>-|-|TRBV6-5|TRBJ2-7
TGTGCCAGCAGTTACCGAACTACCTACGAGCAGTACTTC
CASSYRTTYEQYF
>-|TRBD2|TRBV4-3|TRBJ2-7
TGCGCCAGCAGCCGAGCGGGAGGCGGGTACGAGCAGTACTTC
CASSRAGGGYEQYF
>once|-|TRBV6-6|TRBJ1-2
TGTGCCAGCAGTTACTCGGGTACGAACTATGGCTACACCTTC
CASSYSGTNYGYTF
>-|-|TRBV7-2|TRBJ2-7
TGTGCCAGCAGCTTAGCCGGGTCCCACTACGAGCAGTACTTC
CASSLAGSHYEQYF
>-|-|TRBV7-9|TRBJ1-3
TGTGCCAGCAGCTTACTAGGGGTCTCTGGAAACACCATATATTTT
CASSLLGVSGNTIYF
>few|-|TRBV7-2|TRBJ2-7
TGTGCCAGCAGCTTAGAGGCGGGATCGACCTACGAGCAGTACTTC
CASSLEAGSTYEQYF
>-|TRBD1|TRBV7-9|TRBJ2-2
TGTGCCAGCAGTTGGAGGGGACAGGGGGGCACCGGGGAGCTGTTTTTT
CASSWRGQGGTGELFF
>few|TRBD1|TRBV2|TRBJ1-5
TGTGCCAGCAGTAGACAGGGTGGGAATCAGCCCCAGCATTTT
CASSRQGGNQPQHF
>-|-|TRBV19|TRBJ2-1
TGTGCCAGTAGTATTTCTCCCGGACACGGAGAGCAGTTCTTC
CASSISPGHGEQFF
>-|TRBD2|TRBV27|TRBJ2-7
TGTGCCAGCAAGCTCGGGACTACCTCCTACGAGCAGTACTTC
CASKLGTTSYEQYF
>-|-|TRBV11-2|TRBJ1-2
TGTGCCAGCAGCTCCCTCCGACAGCCCAAGGGCTATGGCTACACCTTC
CASSSLRQPKGYGYTF
>-|-|TRBV15|TRBJ1-1
TGTGCCACCAGCAGAGGAGGTTCCCCTTCAGAAGCTTTCTTT
CATSRGGSPSEAFF
>-|-|TRBV5-1|TRBJ2-5
TGCGCCAGCAGCTTGTTTAGCCGGGAGACCCAGTACTTC
CASSLFSRETQYF
>-|TRBD1|TRBV7-9|TRBJ2-7
TGTGCCAGCAGATTCACCCCGGGACAGGGGGTTGAGGAGCAGTACTTC
CASRFTPGQGVEEQYF
>-|-|TRBV5-1|TRBJ1-1
TGCGCCAGCAGCTTGGACCAGGGCGCTGAAGCTTTCTTT
CASSLDQGAEAFF
>-|TRBD1|TRBV19|TRBJ1-1
TGTGCCAGTAGTATCGGTACAGGGGTAGAAAGAGCTTTCTTT
CASSIGTGVERAFF
>-|-|TRBV28|TRBJ2-3
TGTGCCAGCAGTTACCCGTTTGGGGGCCGGCGTGCAGATACGCAGTATTTT
CASSYPFGGRRADTQYF
>-|-|TRBV18|TRBJ1-5
TGTGCCAGCTCACTGCTAGGGCCAAGGGTAGAGCCCCAGCATTTT
CASSLLGPRVEPQHF
>-|-|TRBV18|TRBJ2-5
TGTGCCAGCTCCAGGGTACCGGAGACCCAGTACTTC
CASSRVPETQYF
>-|TRBD1|TRBV5-1|TRBJ2-1
TGCGCCAGCAGCAAGGACAGGTACAATGAGCAGTTCTTC
CASSKDRYNEQFF
>-|-|TRBV4-3|TRBJ2-1
TGCGCCAGCAGCCGGGGAAAATCCTACAATGAGCAGTTCTTC
CASSRGKSYNEQFF
>-|-|TRBV15|TRBJ2-1
TGTGCCACCAGCAGAGAACAGGGAGTATACAATGAGCAGTTCTTC
CATSREQGVYNEQFF
>-|-|TRBV19|TRBJ2-7
TGTGCCAGTAGTAAGAGCCATGTCTCCTACGAGCAGTACTTC
CASSKSHVSYEQYF
>once|TRBD1|TRBV28|TRBJ1-5
TGTGCCAGCAGTTTACCGACCGGGACAGCAGCACTTAGCAATCAGCCCCAGCATTTT
CASSLPTGTAALSNQPQHF